This entry lists 32 T cell receptor beta chains sequenced from one sample in a study of T cell repertoires in cytomegalovirus infection. MiXCR, applied by TCRdb to the reads, yields one record per CDR3 protein. The table lists some 920,000 distinct CDR3 sequences, roughly 31% of them singletons. For these receptors, no antigen is known. The sequences come from cultured CD8+ T cells from PBMCs, collected from culture after CMV antigen stimulation. The receptors come from a human donor in good health (CMV status not recorded). Some clones in this sample may be carry-over from other donors' samples.

The rearrangement uses TRBV6-2 or TRBV6-3 and TRBJ2-7; 9 positions agree with TRBD1. This CDR3 has 15 amino acids. CDR1 is MNHEY and CDR2 is SVGEGT in the germline V gene. V trimming: 7 bases; J trimming: 0 bases; junction bases outside the gene matches: 7. The CDR3 loop is CASILGTGLSYEQYF. DNA for the CDR3: TGTGCCAGCATTCTCGGGACAGGGCTCTCCTACGAGCAGTACTTC.

This sequence joins TRBV4-1 and TRBJ2-7, with a weak D call TRBD1 (6 bases). The CDR3 sequence is 13 residues long. In germline, CDR1 is MGHRA, CDR2 YSYEKL. V was shortened by 2 bases and J by 6 bases, with 11 bases between the two germline ends. This chain's CDR3 is CASSQFRGSEQYF. The CDR3 DNA reads TGCGCCAGCAGCCAATTCAGGGGAAGCGAGCAGTACTTC.

This CDR3 is CASSFGLRQPQHF. As DNA, the CDR3 is TGTGCCAGCAGTTTTGGTTTACGACAGCCCCAGCATTTT. The gene calls are TRBV6-2 or TRBV6-3 and TRBJ1-5; D unresolved. The CDR3 is 13 residues long. The germline V gene encodes CDR1 MNHEY and CDR2 SVGEGT. The V end lost 4 bases, the J end lost 7 bases, and 11 bases lay between the germline ends.

V is TRBV10-3 and J is TRBJ1-2; no clear D gene. The V gene's germline CDR1 is ENHRY and CDR2 SYGVKD. V lost 5 bases to trimming and J lost 0 bases, with 16 bases between them. This CDR3 is built from 16 residues. The CDR3 here is CAISPEPTGANYGYTF. CDR3 sequence (DNA): TGTGCCATCAGTCCCGAACCGACGGGAGCTAACTATGGCTACACCTTC.

This clonotype has at least ten counts. The chain employs TRBV7-2 and TRBJ1-2, with D uncertain. V lost 5 bases and J lost 4, with 11 bases in between. Germline V gives CDR1 SGHTA, CDR2 FQGNSA. The CDR3 length is 13 residues. CDR3 loop: CASSPFVGYGYTF. CDR3 in DNA: TGTGCCAGCAGCCCGTTTGTGGGCTATGGCTACACCTTC.

The chain joins TRBV5-6 to TRBJ2-7; D gene unclear. The length of the CDR3 is 14 residues. The V and J ends lost 0 bases and 2 bases respectively, with 9 bases between them. CDR1 SGHDT and CDR2 YYEEEE come from the germline V gene. The CDR3 region is CASSLAPGTYEQYV. CDR3 DNA sequence: TGTGCCAGCAGCTTGGCGCCGGGCACCTACGAGCAGTACGTC.

This clonotype has a single count. A much larger clonotype is one base distant, so this may be a read error. The chain is built from TRBV6-6 and TRBJ2-3; 8 bases map to TRBD2. Germline CDR1 reads MNHNY; CDR2 reads SVGAGI (reference sequence). CDR3 size: 12 residues. The CDR3 bases are TGTGTCAGCAGTTACGGGGGGGGTACGCAGTATTTT. Translating gives CVSSYGGGTQYF.

This clonotype was detected a few times. The rearrangement joins TRBV3-1 to TRBJ2-2; D gene ambiguous. CDR1 and CDR2 (germline): LGHDT, YNNKEL (reference sequence). Trimming took 4 bases from V and 7 from J, leaving 7 bases between them. The CDR3 is made up of 12 amino acids. The CDR3 region is CASSRGNGELFF. CDR3 in DNA: TGTGCCAGCAGCCGGGGAAACGGGGAGCTGTTTTTT.

The rearrangement joins TRBV7-6 to TRBJ1-2; TRBD1 might be the D (6 bases). This CDR3 region has 15 residues. Germline V lookup: CDR1 SGHVS, CDR2 FNYEAQ. With 1 base removed from V and 6 bases from J, the gap between germline ends came to 15 bases. CDR3 in DNA: TGTGCCAGCAGCTTAGTGAACTGGGGGCTCCATGGCTACACCTTC. It specifies CASSLVNWGLHGYTF. The whole variable domain, remainder taken from reference TRBV7-6 and TRBJ1-2, is GAGVSQSPRYKVTKRGQDVALRCDPISGHVSLYWYRQALGQGPEFLTYFNYEAQQDKSGLPNDRFSAERPEGSISTLTIQRTEQRDSAMYRCASSLVNWGLHGYTFGSGTRLTVV.

The gene calls are TRBV11-2 and TRBJ2-7; D gene uncertain. The V and J ends lost 1 base and 2 bases respectively, with 9 bases between them. Germline V gene sequence: CDR1 SGHAT, CDR2 FQNNGV. This CDR3 contains 14 residues. Here the CDR3 reads CASSLGGFAYEQYV. The CDR3 DNA follows: TGTGCCAGCAGCTTAGGCGGCTTTGCCTACGAGCAGTACGTC.

The V and J genes are TRBV6-8 and TRBJ1-5; 7 bases are a match to TRBD1. The CDR3 runs 15 residues. V was clipped by 10 bases and J by 0 bases; unmatched bases: 9. Germline V gives CDR1 MNHGY, CDR2 SAAAGT. The CDR3 sequence: CATRQGHYSNQPQHF. CDR3 in DNA: TGTGCCACCCGACAGGGCCATTATAGCAATCAGCCCCAGCATTTT.

The chain carries TRBV7-9 and TRBJ2-5; 8 positions match TRBD2. With V trimmed by 1 base and J by 5 bases, 9 bases remained unmatched. The CDR3 covers 16 residues. The germline V gene encodes CDR1 SEHNR and CDR2 FQNEAQ (reference sequence). The CDR3 loop reads CASSLGPSGGRETQYF. CDR3 coding DNA: TGTGCCAGCAGCTTAGGCCCCAGCGGGGGACGGGAGACCCAGTACTTC. Using reference TRBV7-9 and TRBJ2-5 for the parts outside the CDR3, the full variable domain is DTGVSQNPRHKITKRGQNVTFRCDPISEHNRLYWYRQTLGQGPEFLTYFQNEAQLEKSRLLSDRFSAERPKGSFSTLEIQRTEQGDSAMYLCASSLGPSGGRETQYFGPGTRLLVL.

The count of this clonotype is one. V usage is TRBV7-9 and J usage is TRBJ2-5, with D perhaps TRBD1 (6 bases). The germline V gene encodes CDR1 SEHNR and CDR2 FQNEAQ (reference sequence). V shed 5 bases and J shed 1 base, with 17 bases lying between them. The CDR3 totals 16 residues. The CDR3 here is CASSLGAEPSQETQYF. The CDR3 nucleotides read TGTGCCAGCAGCCTGGGGGCCGAACCCTCCCAAGAGACCCAGTACTTC.

This clonotype was detected a few times. The chain has TRBV23-1 and TRBJ2-7, with TRBD2 matching 13 bases. TRBV23-1 is known as an ORF, though its function is uncertain. The CDR3 covers 19 residues. The junction had 13 bases not matched to a gene; V was cut back by 2 bases and J by 3 bases. CDR3 coding DNA: TGCGCCAGCAGTCAACCTCCCGGGACTAGCGGGGAGATGATCTACGAGCAGTACGTC. Translating it yields CASSQPPGTSGEMIYEQYV.

J is TRBJ1-6 and V is TRBV5-6; TRBD1 aligns across 7 bases. The CDR3 runs 17 residues. Germline CDR1 SGHDT, CDR2 YYEEEE. The V segment lost 0 bases and the J segment 0 bases; nucleotides outside the gene matches: 3. The CDR3 sequence is CASSLGWDSSYNSPLHF. DNA for the CDR3: TGTGCCAGCAGCTTGGGATGGGACAGCTCCTATAATTCACCCCTCCACTTT.

This rearrangement joins TRBV28 to TRBJ1-2, with TRBD1 matching 9 bases. Germline V CDR1 and CDR2: MDHEN, SYDVKM. The J segment lost 4 bases and the V segment lost 3 bases, leaving 9 bases of the junction unmatched. This CDR3 contains 16 residues. The CDR3 here is CASSLLRDRDPYGYTF. The DNA for the CDR3 is TGTGCCAGCAGTTTGCTCCGGGACAGGGATCCCTATGGCTACACCTTC.

This clonotype was observed a handful of times. CDR3 sequence: CASSLINTQYF. The CDR3 DNA reads TGTGCCAGCAGCTTAATAAATACGCAGTATTTT. J is TRBJ2-3 and V is TRBV7-2; no definite D call. Germline V gene data show CDR1 as SGHTA and CDR2 as FQGNSA. Trimming cost V 2 bases and J 7 bases, with 4 bases left between them. CDR3 size: 11 residues.

At least ten counts were recorded for this clonotype. The chain uses TRBV7-8 and TRBJ2-7; either TRBD1 or TRBD2 may fit D (6 bases each). Deletions cut 7 bases from V and 4 bases from J, with 20 bases between. The CDR3 is 15 amino acids. Per the germline V gene, CDR1 is SGHVS and CDR2 is FQNEAQ. The CDR3 is CASTDGGRSQYEQYF. Written as DNA, the CDR3 is TGTGCCAGCACAGACGGGGGCCGATCTCAGTACGAGCAGTACTTC.

The table lists this clonotype with many counts. A junction end diverges from the germline sequence, so it may reflect a read error. The CDR3 protein is CASSFDSF. The CDR3 DNA reads TGTGCCAGCAGTTTCGACAGCTTC. The V call is TRBV12-3 or TRBV12-4, the J call TRBJ1-2, with D possibly matching TRBD1 (5 bases). This CDR3 comprises 8 residues.

This clonotype appeared a few times. V gene TRBV12-3 or TRBV12-4 combines with J gene TRBJ1-1; perhaps TRBD1 as D (6 bases). This CDR3 is 14 amino acids long. The V end was cut by 2 bases, the J end by 7 bases, with 14 bases between. In DNA, the CDR3 is TGTGCCAGCAGTTTATCGGACAGCTTTCTTGAAGCTTTCTTT. Translating it yields CASSLSDSFLEAFF.

This clonotype occurred once. The V gene is TRBV18, the J gene TRBJ1-5; unclear D gene. Germline CDR1 KGHSH, CDR2 LQKENI. V lost 4 bases to trimming and J lost 0 bases, with 13 bases between them. CDR3 size: 16 residues. The CDR3 DNA follows: TGTGCCAGCTCACTACGAAAGAAATATAGCAATCAGCCCCAGCATTTT. This gives the protein CASSLRKKYSNQPQHF.

This clonotype has only a few counts. The gene calls are TRBV7-9 and TRBJ1-5, with a possible D match to TRBD1 (5 bases). Germline CDR1 and CDR2: SEHNR and FQNEAQ (reference sequence). V shed 4 bases and J shed 4 bases, with 11 bases lying between them. The CDR3 loop spans 14 amino acids. CDR3 sequence: CASSYPGGNQPQHF. Here the CDR3 DNA reads TGTGCCAGCAGCTACCCCGGGGGAAATCAGCCCCAGCATTTT.

The CDR3: CASSSTASYEQYV. The CDR3 region has the DNA TGTGCCAGCAGCTCGACAGCGTCCTACGAGCAGTACGTC. The chain carries TRBV7-9 and TRBJ2-7; a possible D gene is TRBD1 (5 bases). CDR3 length: 13 residues. CDR1 is SEHNR, CDR2 FQNEAQ, per germline (reference sequence). Trimming removed 4 bases from V and 1 base from J, with 8 bases in between.

Ten or more counts support this clonotype. The chain carries TRBV7-9 and TRBJ1-4; no reliable D call. The germline V gene has CDR1 SEHNR and CDR2 FQNEAQ (reference sequence). Trimming left V 4 bases short and J 7 bases short, with 25 bases between. The CDR3 covers 18 residues. The CDR3 protein is CASSYDRTMYREGEKLFF. The CDR3 nucleotides are TGTGCCAGCAGCTACGATCGGACTATGTATAGAGAAGGTGAAAAACTGTTTTTT. Drawing the rest from reference TRBV7-9 and TRBJ1-4, the complete variable domain is DTGVSQNPRHKITKRGQNVTFRCDPISEHNRLYWYRQTLGQGPEFLTYFQNEAQLEKSRLLSDRFSAERPKGSFSTLEIQRTEQGDSAMYLCASSYDRTMYREGEKLFFGSGTQLSVL.

This clonotype was counted a few times. The chain is built from TRBV9 and TRBJ1-1; maybe TRBD1 (6 bases). V dropped 0 bases and J dropped 1 base, with 16 bases sitting between them. Germline V gives CDR1 SGDLS, CDR2 YYNGEE. The CDR3 has 17 residues. The CDR3 protein is CASSVGPPDRQNTEAFF. DNA of the CDR3: TGTGCCAGCAGCGTAGGCCCCCCGGACAGACAGAACACTGAAGCTTTCTTT.

The chain couples TRBV6-2 or TRBV6-3 to TRBJ1-4, with D possibly matching TRBD1 (5 bases). Germline V CDR1 and CDR2: MNHEY, SVGEGT. V dropped 5 bases and J dropped 0 bases, with 7 bases sitting between them. The CDR3 is made up of 14 amino acids. CDR3 bases: TGTGCCAGCAGTCAGGGTTCAACTAATGAAAAACTGTTTTTT. Protein product: CASSQGSTNEKLFF.

A few counts support this clonotype. This chain links TRBV5-1 with TRBJ2-1; no clear D gene. Trimming left V 0 bases short and J 5 bases short, with 9 bases between. The CDR3 sequence is 14 residues long. Per germline, CDR1 SGHRS and CDR2 YFSETQ. The CDR3 bases are TGCGCCAGCAGCTTGGGGAAAAGTAACAATGAGCAGTTCTTC. Translated, it gives CASSLGKSNNEQFF.

This clonotype has just a few counts. The V gene is TRBV7-9, the J gene TRBJ2-7; D is uncertain. The CDR3 contains 16 residues. From germline, CDR1 is SEHNR and CDR2 FQNEAQ (reference sequence). Between the trimmed V and J ends, which lost 2 bases and 9 bases, there was a span of 23 bases. This CDR3 reads CASSLRAVTELPWQYF. Written as DNA, the CDR3 is TGTGCCAGCAGCTTAAGAGCTGTGACGGAGCTACCTTGGCAGTACTTC.

V gene TRBV27 combines with J gene TRBJ1-1, with 8 bases fitting TRBD1. Trimming cost V 5 bases and J 4 bases; bases outside gene matches: 18. The germline CDR1 and CDR2 sequences are MNHEY and SMNVEV (reference sequence). The CDR3 sequence is 18 residues long. The CDR3, as DNA: TGTGCCAGCAGTCCCCCCCCAGGGGGCAAAAATGGGGTCACTGAAGCTTTCTTT. It codes for CASSPPPGGKNGVTEAFF.

This clonotype has a count of ten or more. The chain recombines TRBV7-2 with TRBJ2-5; D remains ambiguous. The germline CDR1 and CDR2 sequences are SGHTA and FQGNSA. The CDR3 spans 13 residues. Trimming took 1 base from V and 3 from J, leaving 6 bases between them. The CDR3 nucleotides are TGTGCCAGCAGCTTAGAAACAGAAGAGACCCAGTACTTC. This gives the protein CASSLETEETQYF.

The J gene is TRBJ2-1, the V gene TRBV6-2 or TRBV6-3; D is unresolved. The ends were cut back, 2 bases at V and 10 bases at J, with 24 bases in the middle. CDR1 MNHEY and CDR2 SVGEGT come from the germline V gene. The CDR3 extends over 17 amino acids. CDR3 residues: CASSYEVGETFMREQFF. The CDR3 bases are TGTGCCAGCAGTTACGAGGTAGGAGAGACGTTCATGCGAGAGCAGTTCTTC.

CDR3 sequence reads: CASSFKRHMNTEAFF. For the CDR3, the DNA is TGTGCCAGCAGCTTTAAACGGCACATGAACACTGAAGCTTTCTTT. The chain links TRBV7-2 to TRBJ1-1; no definite D call. The CDR3 is made up of 15 amino acids. V lost 3 bases and J 0 bases, leaving 11 bases between the germline ends. Germline CDR1 is SGHTA and CDR2 is FQGNSA.